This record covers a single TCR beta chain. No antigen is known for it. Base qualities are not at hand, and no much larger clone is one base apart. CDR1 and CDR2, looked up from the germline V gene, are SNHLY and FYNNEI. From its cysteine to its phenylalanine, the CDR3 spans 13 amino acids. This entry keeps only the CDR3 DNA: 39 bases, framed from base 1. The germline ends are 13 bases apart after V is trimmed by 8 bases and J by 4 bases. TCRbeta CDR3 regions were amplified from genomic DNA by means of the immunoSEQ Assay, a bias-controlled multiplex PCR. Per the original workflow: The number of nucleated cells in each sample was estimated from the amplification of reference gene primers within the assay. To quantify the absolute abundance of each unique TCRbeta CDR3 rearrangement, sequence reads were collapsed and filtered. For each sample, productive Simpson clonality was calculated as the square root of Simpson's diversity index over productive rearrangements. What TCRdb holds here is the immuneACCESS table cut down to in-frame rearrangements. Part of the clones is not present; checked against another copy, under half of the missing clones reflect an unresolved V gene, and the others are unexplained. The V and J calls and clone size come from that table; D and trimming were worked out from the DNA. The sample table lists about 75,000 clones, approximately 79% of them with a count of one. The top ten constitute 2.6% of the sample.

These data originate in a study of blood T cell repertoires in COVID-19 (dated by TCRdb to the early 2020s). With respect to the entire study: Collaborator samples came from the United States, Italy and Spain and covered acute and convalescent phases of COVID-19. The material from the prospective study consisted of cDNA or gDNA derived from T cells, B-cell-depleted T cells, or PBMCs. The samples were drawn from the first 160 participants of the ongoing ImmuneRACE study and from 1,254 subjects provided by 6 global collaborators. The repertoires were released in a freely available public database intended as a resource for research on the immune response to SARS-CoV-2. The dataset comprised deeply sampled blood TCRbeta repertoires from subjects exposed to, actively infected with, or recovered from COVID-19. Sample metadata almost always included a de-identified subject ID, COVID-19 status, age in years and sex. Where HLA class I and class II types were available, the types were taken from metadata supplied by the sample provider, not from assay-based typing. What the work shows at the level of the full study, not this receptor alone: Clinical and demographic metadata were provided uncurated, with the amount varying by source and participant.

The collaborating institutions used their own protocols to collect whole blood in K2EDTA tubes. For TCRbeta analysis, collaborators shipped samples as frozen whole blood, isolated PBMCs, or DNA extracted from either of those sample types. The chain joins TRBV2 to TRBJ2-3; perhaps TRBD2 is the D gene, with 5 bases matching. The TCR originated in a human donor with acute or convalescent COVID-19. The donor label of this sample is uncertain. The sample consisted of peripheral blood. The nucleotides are TGTGCCAGCTCCACTAGGTATGCAGATACGCAGTATTTT. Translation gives CASSTRYADTQYF.